The rows below give T cell receptor beta chains drawn from one sample of a study of neurological immune-mediated disorders. TCRdb re-derived calls from the 5' RACE reads in MiXCR, one entry per CDR3 protein. The table includes under 70,000 distinct CDR3 sequences, around 5.2% detected once. Sequencing was done on a sample of PBMCs. These receptors originate from a woman in her twenties or thirties with multiple sclerosis. CDR3s include the opening cysteine and the closing phenylalanine or tryptophan. A D gene is named only where the DNA matches it firmly. A clone size is listed for some rows: how often the clone was seen (once, few, many), or a class if it is expanded.

cdr3_length	v_call	j_call	d_call	clone_size	cdr3_aa	cdr3_nt
14	TRBV9	TRBJ2-2	.	many	CASSVEQGHGELFF	TGTGCCAGCAGCGTAGAACAGGGCCACGGGGAGCTGTTTTTT
14	TRBV15	TRBJ2-5	.	many	CATSRDRFQETQYF	TGTGCCACCAGCAGGGACAGATTCCAAGAGACCCAGTACTTC
14	TRBV5-6	TRBJ2-3	.	many	CASSPLESPDTQYF	TGTGCCAGCAGCCCGTTAGAGAGCCCAGATACGCAGTATTTT
16	TRBV5-1	TRBJ2-3	TRBD2	many	CASSTLLAGDADTQYF	TGCGCCAGCAGCACACTACTAGCGGGGGACGCAGATACGCAGTATTTT
15	TRBV28	TRBJ1-6	TRBD1	many	CASVIDRAHGSPLNF	TGTGCCAGTGTTATTGACAGGGCGCATGGTTCACCCCTCAACTTT
16	TRBV5-6	TRBJ2-2	.	.	CASSSPIDYNTGELFF	TGTGCCAGCAGCTCCCCCATAGACTACAACACCGGGGAGCTGTTTTTT
14	TRBV2	TRBJ1-4	TRBD1	many	CASSRDRGNEKLFF	TGTGCCAGCAGCCGGGACAGGGGGAATGAAAAACTGTTTTTT
16	TRBV10-3	TRBJ2-1	.	.	CAISDPAAASDNEQFF	TGTGCCATCAGTGACCCAGCGGCGGCGAGTGACAATGAGCAGTTCTTC
16	TRBV20-1	TRBJ2-3	TRBD2	many	CSAEIRSGGATDTQYF	TGCAGTGCTGAGATTCGTAGCGGGGGGGCGACAGATACGCAGTATTTT
16	TRBV20-1	TRBJ2-3	.	many	CSARVRRGGPTDTQYF	TGCAGTGCTAGGGTTCGTAGGGGGGGGCCCACAGATACGCAGTATTTT
13	TRBV20-1	TRBJ2-2	.	many	CSARVQATGELFF	TGCAGTGCTAGAGTGCAGGCTACCGGGGAGCTGTTTTTT
17	TRBV2	TRBJ1-2	TRBD1	many	CASSEMYWDRTFYGYTF	TGTGCCAGCAGTGAAATGTATTGGGACAGAACCTTCTATGGCTACACCTTC
13	TRBV6-5	TRBJ1-5	.	many	CASSLTLNQPQHF	TGTGCCAGCAGTTTGACACTAAATCAGCCCCAGCATTTT
14	TRBV7-3	TRBJ1-1	.	many	CASSPNSLNTEAFF	TGTGCCAGCAGCCCCAACTCACTGAACACTGAAGCTTTCTTT
14	TRBV7-2	TRBJ2-1	TRBD2	many	CASISQRGGNEQFF	TGTGCCAGCATCTCACAGCGGGGGGGCAATGAGCAGTTCTTC
15	TRBV20-1	TRBJ2-1	TRBD2	.	CSASLRGGSHNEQFF	TGCAGTGCTAGCTTGCGGGGGGGCAGCCACAATGAGCAGTTCTTC
16	TRBV20-1	TRBJ1-5	TRBD1	many	CSARDYRGYSNQPQHF	TGCAGTGCTAGGGATTACAGGGGGTATAGCAATCAGCCCCAGCATTTT
14	TRBV20-1	TRBJ1-2	.	few	CSARDLGFGYGYTF	TGCAGTGCTAGAGATCTCGGATTCGGCTATGGCTACACCTTC